These 12 T cell receptor beta chains originate from one sample sequenced in a study of T cells expressing NK-cell markers. TCRdb re-called the 5' RACE reads and gives one entry per CDR3 protein, without DNA. This sample's clone table lists around 380,000 distinct CDR3 sequences. Sample: blood T cells: a sorted CD56 or NKG2C T cell subset, CD4+ or CD8+ T cells, or bulk PBMC T cells (not recorded which). The receptors shown here come from a woman aged 45-65 years in good health.

The chain couples TRBV7-6 to TRBJ1-4; the D call from TCRdb, TRBD1, cannot be confirmed without DNA. Germline V lookup: CDR1 SGHVS, CDR2 FNYEAQ. This CDR3 is 20 amino acids long. The CDR3 region is CASSRFLKRAGDTTNEKLFF.

The V call is TRBV5-5, the J call TRBJ1-1. The CDR3 is made up of 15 amino acids. CDR1 is SGHKS, CDR2 YYEKEE, per germline (reference sequence). CDR3 region: CASSGNVIGNTEAFF.

The chain uses TRBV29-1 and TRBJ2-2; the D call of TRBD1 rests on TCRdb alone, since no DNA is present to check it. Germline CDR1 and CDR2: SQVTM and ANQGSEA. CDR3 size: 15 residues. The CDR3 is CSVEDTQGVTGELFF.

This chain links TRBV29-1 with TRBJ1-3. From germline, CDR1 is SQVTM and CDR2 ANQGSEA. There are 13 residues in the CDR3. CDR3 sequence reads: CSVVLLPGNTIYF.

The gene calls are TRBV12-3 or TRBV12-4 and TRBJ1-1. The CDR3 loop spans 14 amino acids. The CDR3: CASSLIGMNTEAFF.

The chain uses TRBV29-1 and TRBJ2-7; the TRBD1 assignment by TCRdb is unverifiable without DNA. Germline loops: CDR1 SQVTM, CDR2 ANQGSEA. This CDR3 comprises 13 residues. CDR3 protein: CSVEDGTGPEQYF.

This rearrangement joins TRBV27 to TRBJ2-7; the TCRdb D gene call, TRBD2, has no DNA to confirm it. The CDR3 spans 14 residues. The V gene's germline CDR1 is MNHEY and CDR2 SMNVEV (reference sequence). CDR3 protein: CASRLAGGTYEQYF.

The V call is TRBV11-2, the J call TRBJ2-1. The germline V gene encodes CDR1 SGHAT and CDR2 FQNNGV. The CDR3 totals 14 residues. CDR3 amino acids: CASSLAGMRNEQFF.

This rearrangement joins TRBV7-6 to TRBJ2-1; without DNA, the TCRdb call of TRBD2 cannot be checked. CDR3 length: 15 residues. The germline V gene has CDR1 SGHVS and CDR2 FNYEAQ. CDR3 loop: CASSRQSGRHNEQFF.

This chain connects TRBV6-5 to TRBJ2-7; TCRdb's D call, TRBD2, is unchecked because there is no DNA. The CDR3 loop spans 16 amino acids. Germline V gives CDR1 MNHEY, CDR2 SVGAGI. The CDR3 is CASSIRTSGSTNEQYF.

The chain links TRBV11-3 to TRBJ2-5; the D call from TCRdb, TRBD1, cannot be confirmed without DNA. Germline V gene data show CDR1 as SGHNT and CDR2 as YENEEA. The length of the CDR3 is 14 residues. The CDR3 region is CASSLGPGVETQYF.

The chain employs TRBV4-2 and TRBJ2-5; TCRdb returns TRBD2, unconfirmable since there is no DNA. CDR3 length equals 17 residues. Germline CDR1 is LGHNA and CDR2 is YNFKEQ. CDR3 residues: CASSQDRTSGGQETQYF.